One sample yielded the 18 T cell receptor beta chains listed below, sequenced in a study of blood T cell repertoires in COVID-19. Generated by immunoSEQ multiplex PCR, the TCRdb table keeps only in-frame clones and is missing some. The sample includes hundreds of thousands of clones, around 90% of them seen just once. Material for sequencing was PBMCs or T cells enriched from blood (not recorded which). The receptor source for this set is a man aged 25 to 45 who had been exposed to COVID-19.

The CDR3 reads CASSVAPGQTGNTIYF. In nucleotides, the CDR3 is TGTGCCAGCAGCGTAGCCCCAGGACAGACTGGAAACACCATATATTTT. The chain uses TRBV9 and TRBJ1-3; D perhaps matches TRBD1 (6 bases). The CDR3 length is 16 residues. Trimming took off 0 bases at V and 2 bases at J, with 12 bases between the two ends. Germline lookup yields CDR1 SGDLS and CDR2 YYNGEE.

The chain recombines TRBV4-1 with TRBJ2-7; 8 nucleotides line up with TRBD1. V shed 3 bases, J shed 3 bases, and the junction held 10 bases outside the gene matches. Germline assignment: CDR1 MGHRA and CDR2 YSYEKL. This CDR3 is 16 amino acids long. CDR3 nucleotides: TGCGCCAGCAGCCACGCTCCGGGACAGGCAAACTACGAGCAGTACTTC. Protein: CASSHAPGQANYEQYF.

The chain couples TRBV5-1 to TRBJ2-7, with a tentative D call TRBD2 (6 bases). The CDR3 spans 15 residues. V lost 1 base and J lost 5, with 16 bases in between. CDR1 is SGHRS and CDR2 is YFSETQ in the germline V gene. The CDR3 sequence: CASSLPLAGTHEQYF. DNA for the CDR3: TGCGCCAGCAGCTTGCCTCTAGCAGGGACTCACGAGCAGTACTTC.

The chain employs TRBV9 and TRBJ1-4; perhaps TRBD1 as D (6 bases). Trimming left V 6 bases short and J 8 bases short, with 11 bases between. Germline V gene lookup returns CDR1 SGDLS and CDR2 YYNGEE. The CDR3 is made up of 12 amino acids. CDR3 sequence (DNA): TGTGCCAGCACAGGGGCTTCGGAAAAACTGTTTTTT. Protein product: CASTGASEKLFF.

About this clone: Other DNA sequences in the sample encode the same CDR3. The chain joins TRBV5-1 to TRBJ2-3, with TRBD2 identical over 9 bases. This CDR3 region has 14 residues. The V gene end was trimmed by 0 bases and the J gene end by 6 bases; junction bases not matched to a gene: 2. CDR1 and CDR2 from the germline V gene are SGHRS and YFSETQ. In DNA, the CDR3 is TGCGCCAGCAGCTTGGGACTAGCGGATGATACGCAGTATTTT. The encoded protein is CASSLGLADDTQYF.

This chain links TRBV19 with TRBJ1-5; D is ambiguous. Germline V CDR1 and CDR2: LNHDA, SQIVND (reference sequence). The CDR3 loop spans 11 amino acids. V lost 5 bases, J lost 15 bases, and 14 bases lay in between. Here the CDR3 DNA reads TGTGCCAGTAGTTTTTCGGGTGAGTCGCATTTT. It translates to CASSFSGESHF.

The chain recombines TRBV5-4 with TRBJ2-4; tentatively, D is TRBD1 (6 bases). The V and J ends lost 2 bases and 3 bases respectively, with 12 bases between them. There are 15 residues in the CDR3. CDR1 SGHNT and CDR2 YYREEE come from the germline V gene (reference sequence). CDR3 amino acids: CASSLTAGDKNIQYF. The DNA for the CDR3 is TGTGCCAGCAGCTTAACGGCAGGGGACAAAAACATTCAGTACTTC.

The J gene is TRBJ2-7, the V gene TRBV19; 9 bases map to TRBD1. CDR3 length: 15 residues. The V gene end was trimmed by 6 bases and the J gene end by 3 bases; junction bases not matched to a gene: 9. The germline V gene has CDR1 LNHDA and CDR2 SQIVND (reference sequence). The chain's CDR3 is CASRPEGTGRYEQYF. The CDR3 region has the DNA TGTGCCAGTAGGCCAGAGGGGACAGGGCGCTACGAGCAGTACTTC.

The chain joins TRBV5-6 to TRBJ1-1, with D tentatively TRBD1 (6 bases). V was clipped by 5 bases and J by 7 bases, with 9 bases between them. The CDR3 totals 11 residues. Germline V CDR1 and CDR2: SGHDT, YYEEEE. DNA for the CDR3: TGTGCCAGCAGGAGGGGGAGTGAAGCTTTCTTT. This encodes CASRRGSEAFF.

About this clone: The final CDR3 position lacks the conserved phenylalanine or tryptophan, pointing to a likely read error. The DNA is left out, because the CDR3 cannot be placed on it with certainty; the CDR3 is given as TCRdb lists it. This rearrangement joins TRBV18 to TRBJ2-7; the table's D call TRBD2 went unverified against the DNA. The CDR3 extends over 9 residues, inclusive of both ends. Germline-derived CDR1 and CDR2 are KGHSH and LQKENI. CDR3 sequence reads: CASSPIEEL.

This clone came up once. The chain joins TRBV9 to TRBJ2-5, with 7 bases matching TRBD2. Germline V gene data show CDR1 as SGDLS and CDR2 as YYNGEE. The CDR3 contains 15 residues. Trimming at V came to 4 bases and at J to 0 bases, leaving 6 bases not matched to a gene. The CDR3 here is CASSPGTNHQETQYF. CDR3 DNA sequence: TGTGCCAGCAGCCCCGGGACTAACCACCAAGAGACCCAGTACTTC.

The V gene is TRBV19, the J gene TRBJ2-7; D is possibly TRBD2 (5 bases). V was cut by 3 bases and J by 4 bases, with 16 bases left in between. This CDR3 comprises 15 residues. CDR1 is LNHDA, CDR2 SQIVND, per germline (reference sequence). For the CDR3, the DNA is TGTGCCAGTAGTATTCTTCCGGGGTCTCGATACGAGCAGTACTTC. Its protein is CASSILPGSRYEQYF.

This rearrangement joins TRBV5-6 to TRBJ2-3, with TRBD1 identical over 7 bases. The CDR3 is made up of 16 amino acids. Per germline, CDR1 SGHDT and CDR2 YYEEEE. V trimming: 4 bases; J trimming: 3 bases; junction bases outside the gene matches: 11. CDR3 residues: CASSRWTGMGTDTQYF. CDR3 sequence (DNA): TGTGCCAGCAGCCGTTGGACAGGAATGGGGACAGATACGCAGTATTTT. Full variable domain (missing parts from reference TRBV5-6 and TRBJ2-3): DAGVTQSPTHLIKTRGQQVTLRCSPKSGHDTVSWYQQALGQGPQFIFQYYEEEERQRGNFPDRFSGHQFPNYSSELNVNALLLGDSALYLCASSRWTGMGTDTQYFGPGTRLTVL.

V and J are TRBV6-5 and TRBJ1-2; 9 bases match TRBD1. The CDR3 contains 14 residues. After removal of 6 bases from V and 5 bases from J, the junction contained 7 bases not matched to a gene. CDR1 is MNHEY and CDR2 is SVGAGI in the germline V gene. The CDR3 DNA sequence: TGTGCCAGCAGGGGGACAGGGCCCGATTATGGCTACACCTTC. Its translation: CASRGTGPDYGYTF.

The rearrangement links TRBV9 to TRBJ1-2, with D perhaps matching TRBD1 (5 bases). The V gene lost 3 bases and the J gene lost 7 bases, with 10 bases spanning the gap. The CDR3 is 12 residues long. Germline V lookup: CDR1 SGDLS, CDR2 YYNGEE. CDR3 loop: CASSDRIGGYTF. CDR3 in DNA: TGTGCCAGCAGCGACAGGATAGGTGGCTACACCTTC.

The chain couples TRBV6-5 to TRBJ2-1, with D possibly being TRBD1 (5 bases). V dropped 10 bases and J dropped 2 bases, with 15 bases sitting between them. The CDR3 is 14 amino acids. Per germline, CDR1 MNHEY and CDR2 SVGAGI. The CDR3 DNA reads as TGTGCCACTTTTGGGCCAGGGCCCTACAATGAGCAGTTCTTC. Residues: CATFGPGPYNEQFF.

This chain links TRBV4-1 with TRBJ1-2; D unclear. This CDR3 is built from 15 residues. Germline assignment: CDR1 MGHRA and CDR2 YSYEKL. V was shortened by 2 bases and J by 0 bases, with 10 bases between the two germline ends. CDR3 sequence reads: CASSQHQDSNYGYTF. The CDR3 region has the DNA TGCGCCAGCAGCCAACACCAGGATTCTAACTATGGCTACACCTTC.

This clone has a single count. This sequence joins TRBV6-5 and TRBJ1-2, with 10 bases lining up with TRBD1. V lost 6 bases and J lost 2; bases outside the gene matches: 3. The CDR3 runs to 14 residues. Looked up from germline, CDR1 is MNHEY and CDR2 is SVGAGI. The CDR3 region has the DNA TGTGCCAGCAGACCGGGACAGGGGAACTATGGCTACACCTTC. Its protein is CASRPGQGNYGYTF.